These T cell receptor beta chains were read from a single sample in a study of blood T cell repertoires in COVID-19. Repertoires were generated with immunoSEQ multiplex PCR, while TCRdb's copy carries only in-frame clones and drops some. Of 130,000 or so clones in the sample, about 80% are singletons; the top ten hold 10% to 15%. Sequencing used peripheral blood. These receptors were collected from a woman aged 55-70 years with acute or convalescent COVID-19. Both conserved end residues are part of each CDR3. The order of the fields is J gene, V gene, clone size, D gene, CDR3 DNA, CDR3 protein. The D gene is left open where the match is weak. Size is stated for part of the rows, as once, few or many counts, or as a class when the clone is expanded.

TRBJ2-2	TRBV27	.	TRBD1	TGTGCCAGCAGTTACCGGGACAGGGAAGGGGGGAGAAACACCGGGGAGCTGTTTTTT	CASSYRDREGGRNTGELFF
TRBJ1-2	TRBV5-5	.	.	TGTGCCAGCACTAAGGGGGTAAATCCCTATGGCTACACCTTC	CASTKGVNPYGYTF
TRBJ1-1	TRBV9	.	.	TGTGCCAGCAGCCGGGCGGGTATAGGTACTGAAGCTTTCTTT	CASSRAGIGTEAFF
TRBJ2-7	TRBV2	.	TRBD1	TGTGCCAGCAAATCCACCGAAGGACAGGGTTCCTACGAGCAGTACTTC	CASKSTEGQGSYEQYF
TRBJ2-7	TRBV18	.	.	TGTGCCAGCTCACTATCCGGCGGGGACGAGCAGTACTTC	CASSLSGGDEQYF
TRBJ1-5	TRBV19	few	.	TGTGCCACCCATCTGACAGGTAGCAATCAGCCCCAGCATTTT	CATHLTGSNQPQHF
TRBJ1-2	TRBV5-1	.	TRBD1	TGCGCCAGCAGCTTGGACAGGGGGGAAGGCTACACCTTC	CASSLDRGEGYTF
TRBJ2-5	TRBV18	.	.	TGTGCCAGCTCACGCTCACAGGTTCAAGAGACCCAGTACTTC	CASSRSQVQETQYF
TRBJ1-5	TRBV29-1	.	TRBD1	TGCAGCGCGCCTAAACAGGGGTACAATCAGCCCCAGCATTTT	CSAPKQGYNQPQHF
TRBJ1-5	TRBV30	once	.	TGTGCCTTAGGCGCGGTTGGTAGCAATCAGCCCCAGCATTTT	CALGAVGSNQPQHF
TRBJ1-1	TRBV7-8	.	.	TGTGCCAGCAGCTTCGGGACACGAGACATGAACACTGAAGCTTTCTTT	CASSFGTRDMNTEAFF
TRBJ2-5	TRBV7-3	.	.	TGTGCCAGCACTCATCCGGGGAGCACTCAAGAGACCCAGTACTTC	CASTHPGSTQETQYF
TRBJ2-7	TRBV10-3	.	TRBD1	TGTGCCATCAGTGAGGAGGGGGCGCGTTCCCGCGAGCAGTACTTC	CAISEEGARSREQYF
TRBJ2-1	TRBV12-3/TRBV12-4	.	.	TGTGCCAGCAGTTTAGATTCAAATGAGCAGTTCTTC	CASSLDSNEQFF
TRBJ1-4	TRBV2	.	.	TGTGCCAGCGTCGTACCAGGGTTTAATGAAAAACTGTTTTTT	CASVVPGFNEKLFF
TRBJ2-5	TRBV5-5	.	.	TGTGCCAGCAGCTTCCCAGGGGAGGAGACCCAGTACTTC	CASSFPGEETQYF
TRBJ1-2	TRBV7-8	.	TRBD1	TGTGCCAGCAGCTTAAGGGGGACCAGGGGGGTCCAATTGAACGGCTACACCTTC	CASSLRGTRGVQLNGYTF
TRBJ1-5	TRBV19	.	TRBD1	TGTGCCAGTAGCGGGACAGCCAATCAGCCCCAGCATTTT	CASSGTANQPQHF
TRBJ1-2	TRBV3-1/TRBV3-2	.	.	TGTGCCAGCAGCCATACCGCGGACTATGGCTACACCTTC	CASSHTADYGYTF
TRBJ1-1	TRBV12-3/TRBV12-4	.	.	TGTGCCAGCAGTCACGGGGGGAACACTGAAGCTTTCTTT	CASSHGGNTEAFF
TRBJ1-2	TRBV10-3	.	TRBD1	TGTGCCACCGGACAGGGCTCTAACTATGGCTACACCTTC	CATGQGSNYGYTF
TRBJ1-2	TRBV19	.	.	TGTGCCAGTAGCTGGGTGATTCGGGGAGGAGGCTACACCTTC	CASSWVIRGGGYTF
TRBJ1-5	TRBV6-5	.	.	TGTGCCAGTACACAGGGAGGGGCTGGTCAGCCCCAGCATTTT	CASTQGGAGQPQHF
TRBJ1-6	TRBV27	few	TRBD1	TGTGCCAGCAGCGGGACAGGGGGCACACCCCTCCACTTT	CASSGTGGTPLHF
TRBJ2-3	TRBV2	.	.	TGTGCCAGCAGTGTACGGGGGGCCGGCACAGATACGCAGTATTTT	CASSVRGAGTDTQYF
TRBJ1-1	TRBV29-1	.	.	TGCAGCGTCGTCGGACTGACGAACACTGAAGCTTTCTTT	CSVVGLTNTEAFF
TRBJ1-6	TRBV5-8	.	TRBD1	TGTGCCAGCACTGAACCGGGACAGGGGGAGTCACCCCTCCACTTT	CASTEPGQGESPLHF
TRBJ2-7	TRBV27	.	.	TGTGCCAGCGCCTCAGGACAGAGCTACGAGCAGTACTTC	CASASGQSYEQYF
TRBJ1-2	TRBV5-4	.	TRBD1	TGTGCCAGCAGCTTGGGGGCCGACAGGGTGCGTGGCTACACCTTC	CASSLGADRVRGYTF
TRBJ2-5	TRBV19	.	.	TGTGCCAGTAGCCATAGGCGGGACGGTGGGGAGACCCAGTACTTC	CASSHRRDGGETQYF
TRBJ1-3	TRBV30	few	.	TGTGCCCGACTAGAGGTATCTGGAAACACCATATATTTT	CARLEVSGNTIYF
TRBJ2-5	TRBV14	once	.	TGTGCCAGCAGCCAAGTTTTCGGGAGAGAGACCCAGTACTTC	CASSQVFGRETQYF